This paragraph covers one T cell receptor (beta chain) sequence. Authors' data handling: Reference gene primer amplification gave estimated nucleated cell counts. Sequenced by immunoSEQ multiplex PCR; TCRdb stores in-frame clones only, minus some. V, J and clone size are those of that table, while D and trimming were read from the DNA. Altogether about 320,000 clones are present, about 85% being singletons, with the ten largest covering 1.9%. This sample was included in a study of blood T cell repertoires in COVID-19. For the study at large: The United States, Italy and Spain supplied acute and convalescent COVID-19 samples.

Cohort assignment relied on participant-reported clinical history. Within the 2 weeks before study entry, each person in the exposed group met a COVID-19 case. V lost 2 bases, J lost 3 bases, and 3 bases stayed unmatched. Germline loops: CDR1 KGHDR, CDR2 SFDVKD. There are 16 residues in the CDR3. This sequence originates from a woman aged 25 to 39 who had been exposed to COVID-19. Sequenced material: PBMCs or T cells enriched from blood (not recorded which). This chain links TRBV24-1 with TRBJ2-3; TRBD1 matches 11 bases. CDR3 DNA sequence: TGTGCCACCAGTGATTCGGGACAGGGGGGAACAGATACGCAGTATTTT. Protein product: CATSDSGQGGTDTQYF.